This T cell receptor (beta chain) was retrieved from a study of cytomegalovirus exposure and HLA in healthy donors. Study results and limitations: In the 95 to 150 validation repertoires, about 95% of cluster scores exceeded 0, per a later analysis. According to the study, 160 or so TCR beta chains were cytomegalovirus-associated. The classifier reportedly diagnosed cytomegalovirus status with high sensitivity and specificity.

This clone was seen a single time. What it recognizes is unknown. The method was immunoSEQ multiplex PCR; TCRdb's version includes in-frame clones alone and lacks a portion of them. The table has 200,000 to 250,000 clones, about nine tenths seen once; the top ten hold 2%. This CDR3 comprises 15 residues. The V gene's germline CDR1 is ENHRY and CDR2 SYGVKD. Trimming shortened V by 3 bases and J by 4 bases, and 13 bases separated the two germline ends. The clonotype originates from a woman under 30 in good health and CMV-seropositive. The chain joins TRBV10-3 to TRBJ1-3; maybe TRBD1 (6 bases). Sequences were obtained from PBMCs. The CDR3 DNA reads as TGTGCCATCAGTGATGACAGGAGATGGGGAAACACCATATATTTT. Its translation is CAISDDRRWGNTIYF.